This record looks at one TCR beta chain sequence and its context. Its antigen is unidentified. These data belong to a study of T cell responses to AZD1222 COVID-19 vaccine. Study outcomes and limitations: Just a handful of AZD1222 recipients were seropositive at baseline. Nearly half of spike-specific TCRs reportedly go after variant regions that carry no mutations. Spike-specific TCR breadth and depth both grew after two AZD1222 doses. White British people made up most donors, females outnumbered males, and clonal diversity was possibly underestimated.

V was clipped by 10 bases and J by 2 bases, with 23 bases between them. CDR1 is SGHVS, CDR2 FQNEAQ, per germline. The CDR3 is 16 amino acids. The table came from immunoSEQ multiplex PCR; TCRdb's copy has only in-frame clones and leaves some out. The sample holds approximately 120,000 clones, 87% seen once. This specimen consisted of peripheral blood, obtained 28 days after the second AZD1222 dose. This TCR was sampled from an adult who received the AZD1222 COVID-19 vaccine. The gene calls are TRBV7-8 and TRBJ1-1; tentative D call: TRBD1 (5 bases). As DNA, the CDR3 is TGTGCCACCTATCCTAGGGGAACGGGTCCTAACACTGAAGCTTTCTTT. Translated: CATYPRGTGPNTEAFF.